This T cell receptor (beta chain) comes out of a study of T cell repertoires in cytomegalovirus infection. This clonotype was picked up one time. No antigen is known for it. Study outcomes and limitations: Carriers of CMV plus the relevant HLA were identified by cumulative public TCR beta family frequency.

Using its own MiXCR run on the reads, TCRdb lists one record per CDR3 protein. The top ten clones hold about 20% of a sample with around 340,000 distinct CDR3 sequences, about 27% of them seen once. CDR1 KGHDR and CDR2 SFDVKD come from the germline V gene. V shed 4 bases and J shed 8 bases, with 22 bases lying between them. The CDR3 contains 16 residues. This chain uses TRBV24-1 with TRBJ1-2, with a weak D call TRBD1 (5 bases). Source: cultured PBMCs, taken from culture after CMV antigen stimulation. This clonotype was obtained from a human donor in good health (CMV status not recorded). Some clones in this sample may be carry-over from other donors' samples. CDR3 region: CATSDRTLGGFRGYTF. The DNA of the CDR3 is TGTGCCACCAGTGACCGGACCTTGGGGGGATTTAGAGGCTACACCTTC.